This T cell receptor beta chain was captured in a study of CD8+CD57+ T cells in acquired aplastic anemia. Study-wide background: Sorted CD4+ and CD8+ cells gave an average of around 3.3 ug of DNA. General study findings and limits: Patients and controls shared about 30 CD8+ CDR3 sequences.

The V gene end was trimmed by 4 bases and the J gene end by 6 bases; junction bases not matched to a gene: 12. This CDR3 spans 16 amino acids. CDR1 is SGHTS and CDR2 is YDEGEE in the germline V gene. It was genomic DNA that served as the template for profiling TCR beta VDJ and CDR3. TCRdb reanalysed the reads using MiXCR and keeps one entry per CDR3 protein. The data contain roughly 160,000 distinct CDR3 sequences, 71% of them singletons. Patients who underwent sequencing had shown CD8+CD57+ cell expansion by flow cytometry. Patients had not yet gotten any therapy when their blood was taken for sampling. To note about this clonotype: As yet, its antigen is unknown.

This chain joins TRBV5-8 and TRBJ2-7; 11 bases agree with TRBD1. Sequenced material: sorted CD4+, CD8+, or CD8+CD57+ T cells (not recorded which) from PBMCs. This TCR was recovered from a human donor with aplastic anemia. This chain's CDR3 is CASSNTGTGGMVEQYF. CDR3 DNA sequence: TGTGCCAGCAGCAACACCGGGACAGGGGGAATGGTCGAGCAGTACTTC. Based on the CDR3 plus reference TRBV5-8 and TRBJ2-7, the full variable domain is EAGVTQSPTHLIKTRGQQATLRCSPISGHTSVYWYQQALGLGLQFLLWYDEGEERNRGNFPPRFSGRQFPNYSSELNVNALELEDSALYLCASSNTGTGGMVEQYFGPGTRLTVT.